These 14 T cell receptor beta chains came from one sample sequenced in a study of T cells in Graves' hyperthyroidism and ophthalmopathy. Amplification of TCR beta CDR3 regions used RNA as the template. The TCR CDR3 first-round RT-PCR relied on the HTBI primer set. Each CDR3 protein is one row after TCRdb ran MiXCR on the multiplex PCR reads. The table records 450,000 to 600,000 distinct CDR3 sequences, 12% to 15% of them present only once. Sequenced input: blood. The receptors shown here come from a woman between 35 and 50 years old with Graves' hyperthyroidism.

There are a few counts of this clonotype. A junction boundary mismatches the germline segment, possibly from a read error. J is TRBJ2-7 and V is TRBV5-8, with 13 nucleotides matching TRBD2. Germline CDR1 is SGHTS and CDR2 is YDEGEE. The CDR3 totals 18 residues. CDR3: CASRPGTSGTPDFYEQYF. The CDR3 nucleotides read TGCGCCAGCAGACCCGGGACTAGCGGGACCCCAGATTTTTACGAGCAGTACTTC.

This clonotype was counted only a few times. J is TRBJ2-5 and V is TRBV27; 12 bases line up with TRBD2. The junction had 5 bases not matched to a gene; V was cut back by 5 bases and J by 10 bases. The germline gives CDR1 MNHEY, CDR2 SMNVEV (reference sequence). CDR3 size: 13 residues. The CDR3 DNA reads TGTGCCAGCAGTGGACTAGCGGGAATGATCCAGTACTTC. It codes for CASSGLAGMIQYF.

This clonotype was seen ten or more times. This chain links TRBV5-6 with TRBJ1-1; D not resolved. Between the trimmed V and J ends, which lost 0 bases and 4 bases, there was a span of 7 bases. CDR3 length: 13 residues. The germline gives CDR1 SGHDT, CDR2 YYEEEE. In nucleotides, the CDR3 is TGTGCCAGCAGCTTGGTCAGCGGCACTGAAGCTTTCTTT. This codes for CASSLVSGTEAFF.

This clonotype has a count of ten or more. V and J are TRBV27 and TRBJ1-2; TRBD1 might be the D (6 bases). Looked up from germline, CDR1 is MNHEY and CDR2 is SMNVEV (reference sequence). The CDR3 has 13 residues. V gave up 8 bases and J gave up 4 bases, with 14 bases separating them. The CDR3 DNA is TGTGCCAGCGCAAACAGGGAGGGCTATGGCTACACCTTC. Protein sequence: CASANREGYGYTF.

The J gene is TRBJ2-7, the V gene TRBV10-3; 9 nucleotides agree with TRBD1. This CDR3 is built from 12 residues. V shed 11 bases, J shed 7 bases, and the junction held 9 bases outside the gene matches. Germline-derived CDR1 and CDR2 are ENHRY and SYGVKD. The CDR3 DNA reads TGTGCCCAGGGAACAGGGGGCGGGGAGCAGTACTTC. Amino acids: CAQGTGGGEQYF.

This clonotype was seen at least ten times. The chain employs TRBV20-1 and TRBJ2-7; 11 bases agree with TRBD2. In germline, CDR1 is DFQATT, CDR2 SNEGSKA (reference sequence). Unmatched junction bases numbered 4, after V lost 4 bases and J lost 2 bases. This CDR3 contains 14 residues. CDR3 residues: CSAKPGLAAYEQYF. DNA for the CDR3: TGCAGTGCTAAACCGGGACTAGCGGCCTACGAGCAGTACTTC.

This clonotype was found many times. The V and J genes are TRBV18 and TRBJ2-7; TRBD2 matches 8 bases. CDR3 length: 15 residues. The germline V gene has CDR1 KGHSH and CDR2 LQKENI. With V trimmed by 4 bases and J by 2 bases, 7 bases remained unmatched. The CDR3: CASSRAGTSPYEQYF. The CDR3 region has the DNA TGTGCCAGCTCACGAGCCGGGACTAGTCCCTACGAGCAGTACTTC.

This clonotype was counted at least ten times. The chain is built from TRBV7-2 and TRBJ2-7; perhaps D is TRBD1 or TRBD2 (5 bases each). The CDR3 contains 15 residues. Germline V gene lookup returns CDR1 SGHTA and CDR2 FQGNSA. Trimming removed 1 base at V and 7 bases at J, with 17 bases between. The CDR3 nucleotides read TGTGCCAGCAGCTTAGATGGGACGGAGCTTAGGGAGCAGTACTTC. Encoded protein: CASSLDGTELREQYF.

This clonotype has a count of ten or more. This chain joins TRBV6-6 and TRBJ1-6, with unresolved D. The CDR3 consists of 14 residues. V was shortened by 2 bases and J by 9 bases, with 11 bases between the two germline ends. CDR1 and CDR2 (germline): MNHNY, SVGAGI (reference sequence). Written as DNA, the CDR3 is TGTGCCAGCAGTTACGAGGGCAGCCCTTCACCCCTCCACTTT. Translation gives CASSYEGSPSPLHF.

The V gene is TRBV7-9, the J gene TRBJ2-5; perhaps TRBD1 as D (6 bases). The CDR3 loop spans 14 amino acids. Trimming left V 1 base short and J 4 bases short, with 10 bases between. The germline CDR1 and CDR2 sequences are SEHNR and FQNEAQ (reference sequence). This CDR3 reads CASSLDRERETQYF. In DNA form, the CDR3 reads TGTGCCAGCAGCTTAGACAGGGAGAGAGAGACCCAGTACTTC.

This clonotype has ten or more counts. CDR3 loop: CASSSPRGNEQFF. The CDR3 region has the DNA TGTGCCAGCAGTTCTCCCAGGGGAAATGAGCAGTTCTTC. The chain carries TRBV28 and TRBJ2-1; a possible D gene is TRBD1 (6 bases). V gave up 4 bases and J gave up 7 bases, with 11 bases separating them. CDR3 size: 13 residues. Germline loops: CDR1 MDHEN, CDR2 SYDVKM.

This clonotype was observed at least ten times. The rearrangement uses TRBV20-1 and TRBJ2-5; D gene unclear. Germline V lookup: CDR1 DFQATT, CDR2 SNEGSKA (reference sequence). Trimming took off 5 bases at V and 2 bases at J, with 6 bases between the two ends. The CDR3 has 11 residues. The CDR3 DNA is TGCAGTGCTCCCATACAAGAGACCCAGTACTTC. Amino acids: CSAPIQETQYF.

The genes are TRBV20-1 and TRBJ2-7; D gene uncertain. Trimming left V 2 bases short and J 2 bases short, with 13 bases between. The CDR3 covers 14 residues. Germline loops: CDR1 DFQATT, CDR2 SNEGSKA (reference sequence). The CDR3 DNA reads as TGCAGTGCTAGAATCCAGGTCCCACCCTACGAGCAGTACTTC. Protein sequence: CSARIQVPPYEQYF.

There are a few counts of this clonotype. A much bigger clone sits one base away, suggesting this may be a read error. The rearrangement uses TRBV12-3 or TRBV12-4 and TRBJ1-5, with a weak D call TRBD1 (5 bases). V was clipped by 3 bases and J by 0 bases, with 9 bases between them. The CDR3 loop spans 15 amino acids. The DNA for the CDR3 is TGTGCCAGCAGTTTTGGGACGGCTAGCAATCAGCCCCAGCATTTT. Its protein product is CASSFGTASNQPQHF.